This TCR beta chain derives from a study of blood T cell repertoires in COVID-19. Overall study: T cells, B-cell-depleted T cells, or PBMCs provided the cDNA or gDNA that served as material.

Resolution of symptoms, clearance, or two negative PCRs was present in recovered Cohort 3 donors. This clone appeared a few times. The method was immunoSEQ multiplex PCR; TCRdb's version includes in-frame clones alone and lacks a portion of them. The table includes approximately 170,000 clones, around four fifths detected once. The receptor was isolated from a woman aged 50 to 65 who had recovered from COVID-19. Sequencing was carried out using PBMCs or T cells enriched from blood (not recorded which).

In nucleotides, the CDR3 is TGTGCCAGCAGCGCGGGGGAGGGTATCTATGGCTACACCTTC. This codes for CASSAGEGIYGYTF. The chain recombines TRBV7-9 with TRBJ1-2; the D gene is possibly TRBD1 (5 bases). The CDR3 covers 14 residues. Germline V lookup: CDR1 SEHNR, CDR2 FQNEAQ (reference sequence). V was pared by 5 bases and J by 4 bases, with 14 bases between.